This T cell receptor (beta chain) was profiled in a study of T cells in Graves' hyperthyroidism and ophthalmopathy (dated by TCRdb to between 2018 and 2021). Background for the entire study: Peripheral blood was sampled at the time of initial diagnosis, prior to any treatment. The 100 discovery patients were divided at random into training and test sets in a 7:3 ratio. Following sampling, methimazole starting at 30 mg daily was given to hyperthyroidism patients, and high-dose intravenous methylprednisolone was given to ophthalmopathy patients. According to the paper, TCR Vbeta CDR3 sequencing was carried out on 120 to 150 peripheral blood samples, which came from 40 to 45 ophthalmopathy, around 75 hyperthyroidism and some 17 progressor patients. An independent validation cohort of 18 to 20 hyperthyroidism patients and more than 15 patients who later progressed to ophthalmopathy tested prospective prediction of ophthalmopathy. A discovery cohort of about a hundred patients, approximately 45 with Graves' ophthalmopathy and under 60 with stable Graves' hyperthyroidism, was used to find distinguishing TCR V-J signatures. In addition, the study compared T-cell repertoires in thyroid tissue and in blood from several Graves' hyperthyroidism patients. Results and caveats for the whole study, not just this receptor: Most expanded thyroid clonotypes (frequency above 0.001) were also detected in blood, suggesting blood repertoires may reflect thyroid immune responses. Sample size was not statistically predetermined, and investigators were not blinded to group allocation. In validation, the model predicted progression to ophthalmopathy with 55% to 71% sensitivity and around 72% specificity, a median of about 6 months before onset. Ophthalmopathy was separated from stable hyperthyroidism by a 13 V-J signature model, with about 86% sensitivity and about 84% specificity obtained in cross-validation and 80%/75% obtained in testing.

The TCR beta CDR3 regions were amplified from RNA transcripts. A first-round RT-PCR of the TCR CDR3 used the HTBI primer set with the Qiagen OneStep RT-PCR kit. A second multiplex PCR round built the libraries, followed by size selection and purification. Paired-end sequencing of the libraries was performed with 100 bp reads on an Illumina HiSeq2000. The authors' analysis ran thus. Raw data were processed with SOAPnuke, discarding reads with adapters, uncalled bases, mean Phred below 15, or no exact constant-primer or identifier match. COPE v1.2.5 was used to merge the high-quality paired reads, and each unique nucleotide sequence was defined as a clonotype. Clonotypes were aligned to IMGT TRBV, TRBD and TRBJ reference segments using MiTCR v1.1. The analysis included only V-J combinations with a frequency above 0.0001, which together covered more than 99% of the repertoires. A TCS score was defined as the ratio between F50 (clonal expansion) and ExV (chaos), using BLOSUM62-based TCRdist between CDR3 peptides within each V-J. Welch's t-statistics and random forest reduced roughly 500 V-J features to roughly 13, which were used in a naive Bayes classifier (R e1071). The public reads were reanalyzed by TCRdb: fastp trimming at Q25, MiXCR alignment, in-frame beta chains only. Every distinct CDR3 protein forms one entry, paired with its most common genes and DNA. TCRdb's processing, not the study's, gives the V and J calls here. Across this sample there are some 560,000 distinct CDR3 sequences, with about 14% seen only once. The ten biggest clones cover about 14% of the sample.

This clonotype showed up many times. Its antigen target is currently unknown. The input lacks base qualities; no much larger clone sits a single base away. The junction carries 24 bases between V and J, which are trimmed by 5 bases and 7 bases respectively. For CDR1 and CDR2, the germline V gene lists SNHLY and FYNNEI. Counted from cysteine to phenylalanine, this CDR3 has 17 amino acids. Only CDR3 DNA is held: 51 bases, read in frame from base 1. Stable Graves' hyperthyroidism was defined as no progression to ophthalmopathy during 18 months of follow-up. Hyperthyroidism patients were newly diagnosed, with disease duration under 2 months, and aged 18 to 65 years. The study excluded patients with uncontrolled infections, other autoimmune diseases, pregnancy or lactation. Diagnoses were established on the basis of clinical symptoms, serum thyroxine and TRAb, thyroid ultrasound, and orbital computed tomography. Ficoll-Paque density gradient centrifugation was used to isolate PBMCs from 9.5 to 10 ml of fresh peripheral blood. Total RNA was extracted using Trizol reagent, and RNA quality was assessed on an Agilent 2100 Bioanalyzer.

The clonotype was recovered from a woman between 35 and 50 years old with Graves' hyperthyroidism. The chain uses TRBV2 and TRBJ2-1; TRBD2 is possibly the D segment (5 matching bases). The sequenced sample consisted of blood. CDR3 loop: CASSLGSGGPKINEQFF. The sequenced DNA is TGTGCCAGCAGTTTGGGTAGTGGAGGCCCGAAGATAAATGAGCAGTTCTTC.